The next 12 T cell receptor beta chains were all read from a single sample in a study of PD-1 blockade in classical Hodgkin lymphoma. Profiled with immunoSEQ multiplex PCR; TCRdb holds only in-frame clones, not every one. The data contain about 24,000 clones, about 80% of them singletons. Every patient had relapsed following autologous stem cell transplantation, and cohorts differed in brentuximab vedotin exposure. The material was peripheral blood mononuclear cells (PBMCs), obtained before the second cycle of nivolumab. The source is a human donor with classical Hodgkin lymphoma.

The chain carries TRBV10-2 and TRBJ1-2; the match to TRBD1 covers 10 bases. Germline V gene lookup returns CDR1 WSHSY and CDR2 SAAADI. The CDR3 covers 13 residues. V trimming: 4 bases; J trimming: 6 bases; junction bases outside the gene matches: 2. The CDR3 loop reads CASSGQGADGYTF. The CDR3 DNA reads TGCGCCAGCAGTGGACAGGGGGCGGATGGCTACACCTTC.

The J gene is TRBJ2-7, the V gene TRBV7-8; TRBD1 agrees at 7 bases. Per germline, CDR1 SGHVS and CDR2 FQNEAQ. The trim removed 0 bases at V and 0 bases at J, leaving 2 bases unmatched. The CDR3 spans 15 residues. The CDR3 protein is CASSLAGGASYEQYF. CDR3 bases: TGTGCCAGCAGCTTAGCAGGGGGCGCCTCCTACGAGCAGTACTTC.

The rearrangement uses TRBV6-6 and TRBJ2-2; D not resolved. CDR1 is MNHNY, CDR2 SVGAGI, per germline (reference sequence). There are 13 residues in the CDR3. The V end lost 7 bases, the J end lost 4 bases, and 10 bases lay between the germline ends. The CDR3 DNA reads TGTGCCAGCACTGAACAGACCACCGGGGAGCTGTTTTTT. It is translated as CASTEQTTGELFF.

This chain joins TRBV10-2 and TRBJ2-7; D gene uncertain. V dropped 5 bases and J dropped 5 bases, with 7 bases sitting between them. This CDR3 region has 11 residues. Germline V lookup: CDR1 WSHSY, CDR2 SAAADI. CDR3 nucleotide sequence: TGCGCCAGCAGTCGTCTCGACGAGCAGTACTTC. It translates to CASSRLDEQYF.

The J gene is TRBJ2-3, the V gene TRBV7-3, with TRBD2 matching 11 bases. CDR1 SGHTA and CDR2 FQGTGA come from the germline V gene. The CDR3 is 15 residues long. V lost 5 bases to trimming and J lost 4 bases; unmatched junction nucleotides: 5. The chain's CDR3 is CASSPGTSGADTQYF. The CDR3 DNA sequence: TGTGCCAGCAGCCCAGGGACTAGCGGAGCAGATACGCAGTATTTT.

This chain joins TRBV19 and TRBJ2-5; 10 nucleotides line up with TRBD1. The CDR3 contains 15 residues. Looked up from germline, CDR1 is LNHDA and CDR2 is SQIVND (reference sequence). Losses at the gene ends were 3 bases for V and 2 bases for J; bases not matched to a gene: 3. CDR3 protein: CASSIPGQGQETQYF. CDR3 nucleotides: TGTGCCAGTAGTATCCCGGGACAGGGGCAAGAGACCCAGTACTTC.

This clone has a single count. V gene TRBV28 combines with J gene TRBJ2-3, with D hard to call. V lost 2 bases and J 4 bases, leaving 7 bases between the germline ends. The CDR3 is 13 residues long. CDR1 MDHEN and CDR2 SYDVKM come from the germline V gene. CDR3 amino acids: CASSLGPSDTQYF. The DNA of the CDR3 is TGTGCCAGCAGTTTAGGTCCGTCAGATACGCAGTATTTT.

The chain employs TRBV6-5 and TRBJ2-5; possibly TRBD2 for D (6 bases). Germline V lookup: CDR1 MNHEY, CDR2 SVGAGI. The V end was cut by 2 bases, the J end by 5 bases, with 12 bases between. The CDR3 has 14 amino acids. DNA of the CDR3: TGTGCCAGCAGTTACGGGGGGTCTCGGGAGACCCAGTACTTC. This codes for CASSYGGSRETQYF.

The chain links TRBV9 to TRBJ2-1; D possibly corresponds to TRBD2 (5 bases). Trimming cost V 1 base and J 7 bases, with 15 bases left between them. The CDR3 contains 15 residues. CDR1 is SGDLS and CDR2 is YYNGEE in the germline V gene. The CDR3 sequence: CASSVSPGLGNEQFF. In DNA form, the CDR3 reads TGTGCCAGCAGCGTAAGCCCTGGACTTGGGAATGAGCAGTTCTTC.

V and J are TRBV29-1 and TRBJ2-5, with TRBD2 identical over 12 bases. This CDR3 spans 15 amino acids. CDR1 and CDR2 (germline): SQVTM, ANQGSEA. J gave up 14 bases and V 6 bases, and 19 bases lay outside the gene matches. CDR3 sequence reads: CSVAPSLLAGGRFYF. For the CDR3, the DNA is TGCAGCGTAGCCCCCTCACTACTAGCGGGAGGTCGTTTTTACTTC.

J is TRBJ2-7 and V is TRBV18, with TRBD2 identical over 9 bases. Germline V gives CDR1 KGHSH, CDR2 LQKENI. CDR3 length: 15 residues. The V and J ends lost 3 bases and 0 bases, in that order; junction bases with no gene match: 3. CDR3 DNA sequence: TGTGCCAGCTCACCTGGACTAGCGAACTCCTACGAGCAGTACTTC. Protein: CASSPGLANSYEQYF.

V usage is TRBV6-6 and J usage is TRBJ1-2; D gene unclear. V gave up 2 bases and J gave up 6 bases, with 7 bases separating them. Germline CDR1 reads MNHNY; CDR2 reads SVGAGI (reference sequence). The CDR3 is 12 residues long. As DNA, the CDR3 is TGTGCCAGCAGTTACCCGCGAGATGGCTACACCTTC. This codes for CASSYPRDGYTF.